This TCR beta chain was captured by sequencing in a study of identical twins. Study-wide points: Conclusions leaned on cross-sectional statistical analysis and did not track the same donors over time.

This clonotype was counted only a few times. No antigen is known for it. Trimming removed 7 bases from V and 4 bases from J; junction bases left unmatched: 10. The CDR3 contains 14 residues. In germline, CDR1 is SGHDT, CDR2 YYEEEE. One entry per CDR3 protein, called by TCRdb with MiXCR from the 5' RACE reads. The table records around 250,000 distinct CDR3 sequences, over 5.5% of them present only once. These data also formed part of another study, on T cells expressing NK-cell markers. That investigation notes: All TCR beta repertoires analysed originated from sorted CD3+CD56+NKG2C+, CD3+CD56+NKG2C- and CD3+CD56-NKG2C+ T cells. Dominant NKG2C+ clonotype frequencies of 1.0-7.0% of CD8+ T cells were measured in over 5 donors.

The source material was CD8+ T cells sorted from blood. The chain combines TRBV5-6 with TRBJ2-7; 8 bases line up with TRBD1. The sequence came from a woman aged 18-30 years in good health. The CDR3 region is CASEPGQAVYEQYF. The CDR3 coding sequence is TGTGCCAGCGAACCGGGACAGGCCGTTTACGAGCAGTACTTC.